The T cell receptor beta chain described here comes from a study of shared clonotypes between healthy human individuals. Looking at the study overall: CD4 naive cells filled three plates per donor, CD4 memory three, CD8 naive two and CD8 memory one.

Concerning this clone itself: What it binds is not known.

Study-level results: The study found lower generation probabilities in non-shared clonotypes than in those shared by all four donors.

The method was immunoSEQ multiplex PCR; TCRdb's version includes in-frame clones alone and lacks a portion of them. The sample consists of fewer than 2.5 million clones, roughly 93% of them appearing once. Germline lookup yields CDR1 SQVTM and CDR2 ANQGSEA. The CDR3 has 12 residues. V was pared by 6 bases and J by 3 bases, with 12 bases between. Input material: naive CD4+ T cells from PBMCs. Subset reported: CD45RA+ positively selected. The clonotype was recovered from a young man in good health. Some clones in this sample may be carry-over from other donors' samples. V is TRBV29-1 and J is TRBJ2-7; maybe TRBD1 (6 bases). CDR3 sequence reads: CSVRQGFYEQYF. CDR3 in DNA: TGCAGCGTGCGGCAGGGGTTCTACGAGCAGTACTTC.